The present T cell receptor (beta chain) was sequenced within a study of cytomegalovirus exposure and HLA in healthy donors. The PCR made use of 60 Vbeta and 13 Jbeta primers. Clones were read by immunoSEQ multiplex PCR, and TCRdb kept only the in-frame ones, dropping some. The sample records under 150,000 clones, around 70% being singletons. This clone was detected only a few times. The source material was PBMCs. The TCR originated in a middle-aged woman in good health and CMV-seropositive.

Here the CDR3 DNA reads TGTGCCAGCAGTGGACAGGGGGCTCGTGATAAGGCCGGGGAGCTGTTTTTT. Translated, it gives CASSGQGARDKAGELFF. The chain couples TRBV6-1 to TRBJ2-2; 10 nucleotides agree with TRBD1. This CDR3 is built from 17 residues. The junction had 11 bases not matched to a gene; V was cut back by 4 bases and J by 6 bases. From germline, CDR1 is MNHNS and CDR2 SASEGT.